These T cell receptor beta chains were read from a single sample in a study of Ad26.COV2.S vaccination and SARS-CoV-2 variants. Generated by immunoSEQ multiplex PCR, the TCRdb table keeps only in-frame clones and is missing some. The sample yields 300,000 to 450,000 clones, just over 90% seen once. Sequenced here: peripheral blood, sampled after recovery from COVID-19. All receptors come from a human donor who had recovered from COVID-19. The CDR3 runs from the conserved cysteine through the conserved F or W. A D gene is named only where the DNA matches it firmly. The listing skips clone size in some rows; elsewhere it reads once, few, many or a size class.

cdr3_nt | cdr3_aa | clone_size | v_call | d_call | j_call
TGTGCCAGCAGCAGAACAGGGGGTGAAGCTTTCTTT | CASSRTGGEAFF | once | TRBV5-6 | TRBD1 | TRBJ1-1
TGTGCCAGCAGTGAAGCTCGCCCTTACTATGGCTACACCTTC | CASSEARPYYGYTF | - | TRBV2 | - | TRBJ1-2
TGTGCCAGCAGCTTAGGGGCAGGGGGCTCGACTCAGCCCCAGCATTTT | CASSLGAGGSTQPQHF | - | TRBV11-2 | TRBD1 | TRBJ1-5
TGTGCCAGCAGGTCAGCGGGGGGCTCAGAATACAATGAGCAGTTCTTC | CASRSAGGSEYNEQFF | - | TRBV7-9 | TRBD2 | TRBJ2-1
TGTGCTAGCAGCCCCCCGGGACTAGCTCCTTTGGAGACCCAGTACTTC | CASSPPGLAPLETQYF | - | TRBV7-7 | TRBD2 | TRBJ2-5
TGCAGCGTTGATAGGGACAGAGGAGATACGCAGTATTTT | CSVDRDRGDTQYF | - | TRBV29-1 | TRBD1 | TRBJ2-3
TGCGCCAGCAGCCATTTGACCCCAAGGGCTTTCTTT | CASSHLTPRAFF | - | TRBV4-3 | - | TRBJ1-1
TGTGCCAGCAGCTTGGTCCCGAATGAAAAACTGTTTTTT | CASSLVPNEKLFF | once | TRBV5-4 | - | TRBJ1-4
TGTGCCACCAGGACGGCCCTTGGCTATGGCTACACCTTC | CATRTALGYGYTF | - | TRBV6-5 | - | TRBJ1-2
TGTGCCGCTCGCTTGGGGACCGGCAATTCACCCCTCCACTTT | CAARLGTGNSPLHF | once | TRBV6-5 | - | TRBJ1-6
TGTGTCAGCACACAGGGAAACACCATATATTTT | CVSTQGNTIYF | - | TRBV2 | - | TRBJ1-3
TGTGCCAGCAGCGTAGGCCCCCGCTTGGAGAATTCACCCCTCCACTTT | CASSVGPRLENSPLHF | - | TRBV9 | - | TRBJ1-6
TGTGCCAGCAGTGCCGGGACAGGGCCGACCGGGGAGCTGTTTTTT | CASSAGTGPTGELFF | - | TRBV2 | TRBD1 | TRBJ2-2
TGTGCCAGTAGTATAGCCGCACAGCTGAACACTGAAGCTTTCTTT | CASSIAAQLNTEAFF | - | TRBV19 | - | TRBJ1-1
TGTGCCAGCAGTTACTCCGGGGGGGCCGGTACAGATACGCAGTATTTT | CASSYSGGAGTDTQYF | - | TRBV6-6 | TRBD2 | TRBJ2-3
TGCGCCAGCAGCTTGAGCCCGGGAGGGAACACTGAAGCTTTCTTT | CASSLSPGGNTEAFF | - | TRBV5-1 | - | TRBJ1-1
TGTGCTAGTGGTTTCGTAGGGGGGGAGACCCAGTACTTC | CASGFVGGETQYF | - | TRBV12-5 | - | TRBJ2-5
TGTGCCAGCAGCTTAGAGCCGGTCGGTCAGCCCCAGCATTTT | CASSLEPVGQPQHF | - | TRBV11-2 | - | TRBJ1-5
TGTGCCAGCAGTTTCGCCCGCGCTAACTATGGCTACACCTTC | CASSFARANYGYTF | - | TRBV27 | - | TRBJ1-2
TGTGCCAGCAGCACTACAGGGTTTCCGGGTCAGCCCCAGCATTTT | CASSTTGFPGQPQHF | - | TRBV7-2 | - | TRBJ1-5
TGTGCCAGCAGCTTGGGCCGAGGGGTTGCCGGTCAGCCCCAGCATTTT | CASSLGRGVAGQPQHF | few | TRBV5-6 | - | TRBJ1-5
TGTGCCAGCAGCAAGGCCGGGACAGAGTATGGCTACACCTTC | CASSKAGTEYGYTF | - | TRBV11-2 | TRBD1 | TRBJ1-2
TGTGCCAGCAGTGAGGTTTCGGCTTTAGGACTAGCGGGGGCCAATACGCAGTATTTT | CASSEVSALGLAGANTQYF | - | TRBV6-1 | TRBD2 | TRBJ2-3
TGTGCCAGCAGAGCCGGGACTAGCACAGATACGCAGTATTTT | CASRAGTSTDTQYF | once | TRBV6-4 | - | TRBJ2-3
TGTGCCAGCAGCTTAAGGGAAGGACTAGCCCCCTACGAGCAGTACTTC | CASSLREGLAPYEQYF | once | TRBV5-6 | TRBD2 | TRBJ2-7
TGTGCCAGCAGCTTCGGCAATTCACCCCTCCACTTT | CASSFGNSPLHF | once | TRBV7-9 | - | TRBJ1-6
TGTGCCAGCAGCCCCACCGAGGGGGAGTGGGAGACCCAGTACTTC | CASSPTEGEWETQYF | - | TRBV7-9 | - | TRBJ2-5